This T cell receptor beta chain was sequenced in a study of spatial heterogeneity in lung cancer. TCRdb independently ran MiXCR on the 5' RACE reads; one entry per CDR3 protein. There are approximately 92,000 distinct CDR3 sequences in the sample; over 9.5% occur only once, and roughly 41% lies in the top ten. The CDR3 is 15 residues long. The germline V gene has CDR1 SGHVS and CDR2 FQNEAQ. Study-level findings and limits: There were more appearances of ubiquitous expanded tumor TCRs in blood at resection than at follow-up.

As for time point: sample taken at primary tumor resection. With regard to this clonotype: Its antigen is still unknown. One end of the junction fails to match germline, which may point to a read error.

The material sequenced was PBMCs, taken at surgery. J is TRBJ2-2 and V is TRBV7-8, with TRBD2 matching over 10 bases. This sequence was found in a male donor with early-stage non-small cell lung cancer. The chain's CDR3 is CASNMGLANTGELFF. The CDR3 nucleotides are TGTGCCAGCAACATGGGACTAGCGAATACCGGGGAGCTGTTTTTT.